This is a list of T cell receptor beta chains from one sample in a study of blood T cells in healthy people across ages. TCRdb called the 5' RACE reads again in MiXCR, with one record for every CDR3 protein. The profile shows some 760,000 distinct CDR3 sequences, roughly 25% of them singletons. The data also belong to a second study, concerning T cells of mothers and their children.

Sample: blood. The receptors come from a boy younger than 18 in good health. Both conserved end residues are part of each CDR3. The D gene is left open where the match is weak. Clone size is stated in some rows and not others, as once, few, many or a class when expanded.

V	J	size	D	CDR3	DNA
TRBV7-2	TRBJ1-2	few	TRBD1	CASSQQGAGGYTF	TGTGCCAGCAGCCAACAGGGGGCAGGAGGCTACACCTTC
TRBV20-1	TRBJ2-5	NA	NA	CSARDWTVETQYF	TGCAGTGCTAGAGATTGGACAGTTGAGACCCAGTACTTC
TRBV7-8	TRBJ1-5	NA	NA	CASSLVGELGNQPQHF	TGTGCCAGCAGCTTAGTAGGGGAATTGGGCAATCAGCCCCAGCATTTT
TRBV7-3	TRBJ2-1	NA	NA	CASSLVPTGYGEQFF	TGTGCCAGCAGCTTAGTCCCCACCGGGTACGGTGAGCAGTTCTTC
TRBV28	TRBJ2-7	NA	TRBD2	CASSPRLAATYEQYF	TGTGCCAGCAGTCCAAGACTAGCGGCTACCTACGAGCAGTACTTC
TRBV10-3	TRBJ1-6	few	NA	CAISDSYSSPLHF	TGTGCCATCAGTGACAGTTATAGTTCACCCCTCCACTTT
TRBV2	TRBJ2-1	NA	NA	CASSERETVGNEQFF	TGTGCCAGCAGTGAGAGGGAAACGGTAGGGAATGAGCAGTTCTTC
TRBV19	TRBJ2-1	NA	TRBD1	CASSLYTGGAEEFQFF	TGTGCCAGTAGTTTGTACACAGGGGGCGCAGAGGAGTTTCAGTTCTTC
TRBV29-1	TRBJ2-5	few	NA	CSVVAAGSETQYF	TGCAGCGTTGTGGCGGCAGGGAGTGAGACCCAGTACTTC
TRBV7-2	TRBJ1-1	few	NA	CASSLARKNTEAFF	TGTGCCAGCAGCTTGGCACGGAAGAACACTGAAGCTTTCTTT
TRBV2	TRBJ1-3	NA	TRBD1	CASGQGDGNTIYF	TGTGCCAGCGGACAGGGTGACGGAAACACCATATATTTT
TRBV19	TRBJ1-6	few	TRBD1	CASSNGQAYNSPLHF	TGTGCCAGTTCTAACGGACAGGCCTATAATTCACCCCTCCACTTT
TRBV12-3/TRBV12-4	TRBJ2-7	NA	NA	CASSWTPYEQYF	TGTGCCAGCAGTTGGACCCCCTACGAGCAGTACTTC
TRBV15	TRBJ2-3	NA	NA	CATGGALTLGTDTQYF	TGTGCCACCGGCGGGGCCCTAACTTTGGGCACAGATACGCAGTATTTT
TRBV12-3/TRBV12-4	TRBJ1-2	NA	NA	CASTSEGSNYGYTF	TGTGCCAGCACCTCGGAGGGCAGTAACTATGGCTACACCTTC
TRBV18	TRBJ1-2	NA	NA	CASSRGEHYGYTF	TGTGCCAGCTCACGAGGGGAACACTATGGCTACACCTTC
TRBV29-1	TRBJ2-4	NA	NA	CSVTKNRRDKNIQYF	TGCAGCGTGACAAAAAACAGGCGGGACAAAAACATTCAGTACTTC